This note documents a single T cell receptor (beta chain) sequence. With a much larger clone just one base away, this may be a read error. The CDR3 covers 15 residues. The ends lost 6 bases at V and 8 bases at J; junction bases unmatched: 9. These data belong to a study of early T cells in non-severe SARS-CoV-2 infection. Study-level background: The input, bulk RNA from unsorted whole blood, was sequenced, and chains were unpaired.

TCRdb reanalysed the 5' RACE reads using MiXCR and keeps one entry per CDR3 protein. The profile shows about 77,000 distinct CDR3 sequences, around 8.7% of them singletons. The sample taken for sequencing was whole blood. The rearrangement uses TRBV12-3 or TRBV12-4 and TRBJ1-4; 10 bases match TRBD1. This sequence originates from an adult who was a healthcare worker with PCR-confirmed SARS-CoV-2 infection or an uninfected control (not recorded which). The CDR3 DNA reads TGTGCCAGCAGACCCGGGACAGGGGAACGGGAAAAACTGTTTTTT. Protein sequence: CASRPGTGEREKLFF.